The rows below give T cell receptor beta chains drawn from one sample of a study of PD-L1 blockade in urothelial cancer. Method: immunoSEQ multiplex PCR; TCRdb's copy keeps in-frame clones and lacks some. The table has about 38,000 clones, around four fifths seen once. Sequences were derived from PBMCs, sampled around atezolizumab (anti-PD-L1) treatment. The receptors originated from a man older than 75 with urothelial cancer. Each CDR3 is given with its conserved first and last residue. A D gene is named only where the DNA matches it firmly. Clone size appears in some rows only: once, few, many, or a class for an expanded clone.

D	V	size	J	DNA	CDR3
TRBD1	TRBV4-1	NA	TRBJ2-6	TGCGCCAGCAGCCTTGTGGACAGGTCCGGCTCTGGGGCCAACGTCCTGACTTTC	CASSLVDRSGSGANVLTF
TRBD1	TRBV11-2	NA	TRBJ2-1	TGTGCCAGCAGCTCCTCAGGGACAGGGGGACCGAATGAGCAGTTCTTC	CASSSSGTGGPNEQFF
TRBD2	TRBV7-9	NA	TRBJ2-1	TGTGCCAGCACCAAGACTAGCGGGAGACCTGGGTCCTACAATGAGCAGTTCTTC	CASTKTSGRPGSYNEQFF
NA	TRBV5-5	NA	TRBJ2-7	TGTGCCAGCAGCCGGACAGCCTACGAGCAGTACTTC	CASSRTAYEQYF
NA	TRBV28	once	TRBJ2-3	TGTGCCAGTATAAACAGGGCAACGCAGTATTTT	CASINRATQYF
TRBD1	TRBV6-5	NA	TRBJ2-3	TGTGCCAGCAGCTCCGGGACAGGGCACACAGATACGCAGTATTTT	CASSSGTGHTDTQYF
NA	TRBV6-5	NA	TRBJ1-2	TGTGCCAGCAGTACGACAGCAGGCTATGGCTACACCTTC	CASSTTAGYGYTF
NA	TRBV19	NA	TRBJ1-5	TGTGCCAGTAGTTCGATTCCAGGGGGCAATCAGCCCCAGCATTTT	CASSSIPGGNQPQHF
NA	TRBV27	NA	TRBJ1-2	TGTGCCAGCAGTTTATCCCGAGGGCCAATCTATGGCTACACCTTC	CASSLSRGPIYGYTF
NA	TRBV15	NA	TRBJ1-2	TGTGCCACCAGCAGAGATCGGTCTGTGAACTATGGCTACACCTTC	CATSRDRSVNYGYTF
NA	TRBV5-4	NA	TRBJ1-4	TGTGCCAGCAGCGGAGATACACGTCCGAATGAAAAACTGTTTTTT	CASSGDTRPNEKLFF
NA	TRBV5-1	NA	TRBJ2-2	TGCGCCAGCAGACGAGACTCCAAAACCGGGGAGCTGTTTTTT	CASRRDSKTGELFF
NA	TRBV29-1	few	TRBJ2-3	TGCAGCGGGCGCCCCCTTTCGGCGGGCACAGATACGCAGTATTTT	CSGRPLSAGTDTQYF
TRBD1	TRBV6-4	NA	TRBJ1-5	TGTGCCAGCAGCCACGGGACAGGGGAGTGGAATCAGCCCCAGCATTTT	CASSHGTGEWNQPQHF
NA	TRBV7-2	NA	TRBJ1-1	TGTGCCAGCAGCTTGTACAGGGAGAACACTGAAGCTTTCTTT	CASSLYRENTEAFF